This T cell receptor (beta chain) is drawn from a study of neurological immune-mediated disorders. This clonotype was seen many times. This CDR3 has 16 residues. Germline trimming cut 3 bases from V and 4 bases from J; bases unmatched to any gene: 8. Looked up from germline, CDR1 is SGHNT and CDR2 is YYREEE (reference sequence). Time point given: technical triplicate 1. CD4+ or CD8+ T cells, 1 million per library, were used for sorted libraries. TCRdb re-called the 5' RACE reads through MiXCR, storing one row per CDR3 protein. The table has 25,000 or so distinct CDR3 sequences, around 13% seen once. The sample comprised CD4+ T cells from blood. This receptor was identified in a female donor with HTLV-1-associated myelopathy (HAM/TSP). The chain combines TRBV5-4 with TRBJ2-1; 9 bases map to TRBD1. CDR3 nucleotide sequence: TGTGCCAGCAGCTCTAACAGGGGGCGGCGATACAATGAGCAGTTCTTC. Its translation is CASSSNRGRRYNEQFF.